The next 23 T cell receptor beta chains were all read from a single sample in a study of Graves' ophthalmopathy and Graves' hyperthyroidism. Amplification from RNA transcripts yielded the TCR beta CDR3 regions. First-round RT-PCR employed HTBI primers, with a second-round multiplex PCR after it. Via MiXCR, TCRdb re-called the multiplex PCR reads, giving one row per CDR3 protein. Of 200,000 to 250,000 distinct CDR3 sequences in the sample, 25% to 30% were seen once. Sequencing input: peripheral blood. Receptors originate from a man aged 50 to 59 with Graves' ophthalmopathy.

This clonotype has at least ten counts. The CDR3 DNA reads TGTGCCAGCAGGACAGGGGGATCCTCTGGAAACACCATATATTTT. Translating gives CASRTGGSSGNTIYF. J is TRBJ1-3 and V is TRBV28; 9 nucleotides match TRBD1. V shed 6 bases, J shed 0 bases, and the junction held 3 bases outside the gene matches. Germline loops: CDR1 MDHEN, CDR2 SYDVKM. CDR3 length: 15 amino acids.

This clonotype appeared many times. V usage is TRBV28 and J usage is TRBJ2-7; no clear D. Per germline, CDR1 MDHEN and CDR2 SYDVKM. The CDR3 contains 14 residues. The ends were cut back, 10 bases at V and 0 bases at J, with 16 bases in the middle. CDR3: CATKLDLGSYEQYF. DNA for the CDR3: TGTGCCACCAAACTTGATCTGGGCTCCTACGAGCAGTACTTC.

The chain joins TRBV2 to TRBJ1-1; maybe TRBD1 (6 bases). Trimming removed 3 bases from V and 3 bases from J, with 17 bases in between. The germline V gene has CDR1 SNHLY and CDR2 FYNNEI. The CDR3 contains 16 residues. CDR3 coding DNA: TGTGCCAGCAGTGATATTGTGAGGGGGTCGGACACTGAAGCTTTCTTT. It translates to CASSDIVRGSDTEAFF. Filled out from reference TRBV2 and TRBJ1-1, the complete variable domain reads EPEVTQTPSHQVTQMGQEVILRCVPISNHLYFYWYRQILGQKVEFLVSFYNNEISEKSEIFDDQFSVERPDGSNFTLKIRSTKLEDSAMYFCASSDIVRGSDTEAFFGQGTRLTVV.

This clonotype has at least ten counts. The chain uses TRBV12-3 or TRBV12-4 and TRBJ1-5; D gene ambiguous. Trimming removed 5 bases at V and 7 bases at J, with 15 bases between. The CDR3 has 14 amino acids. CDR3 residues: CASSPGPSRQPQHF. DNA of the CDR3: TGTGCCAGCAGTCCCGGCCCGAGTAGACAGCCCCAGCATTTT.

The count of this clonotype is one. The chain has TRBV12-3 or TRBV12-4 and TRBJ1-1, with 8 bases aligning to TRBD1. The CDR3 runs to 13 residues. The ends lost 8 bases at V and 3 bases at J; junction bases unmatched: 5. In nucleotides, the CDR3 is TGTGCCAGCGACGGACAGGGCCACACTGAAGCTTTCTTT. Translating gives CASDGQGHTEAFF.

There are many counts of this clonotype. The V and J genes are TRBV24-1 and TRBJ2-2; D is possibly TRBD1 or TRBD2 (5 bases each). Trimming shortened V by 0 bases and J by 4 bases, and 11 bases separated the two germline ends. Germline loops: CDR1 KGHDR, CDR2 SFDVKD. The CDR3 is 16 residues long. The CDR3 DNA reads TGTGCCACCAGTGATTTGAACGGGGCGGGCACCGGGGAGCTGTTTTTT. Amino acid sequence: CATSDLNGAGTGELFF.

The J gene is TRBJ2-7, the V gene TRBV12-3 or TRBV12-4; 8 bases map to TRBD2. V dropped 7 bases and J dropped 0; count of bases not matched to a gene: 8. The CDR3 totals 15 residues. The CDR3 loop is CASTLIAGSSYEQYF. In DNA form, the CDR3 reads TGTGCCAGCACCCTCATAGCGGGATCCTCCTACGAGCAGTACTTC.

The sample holds many counts of this clonotype. This chain links TRBV2 with TRBJ2-2, with 8 bases aligning to TRBD2. There are 16 residues in the CDR3. Trimming at V came to 5 bases and at J to 5 bases, leaving 10 bases not matched to a gene. Germline loops: CDR1 SNHLY, CDR2 FYNNEI. This chain's CDR3 is CASSIAGKMRTGELFF. The DNA for the CDR3 is TGTGCCAGCAGTATAGCGGGAAAAATGAGGACCGGGGAGCTGTTTTTT.

This clonotype was counted at least ten times. This chain connects TRBV3-1 to TRBJ1-1; perhaps TRBD1 as D (5 bases). V gave up 8 bases and J gave up 0 bases, with 13 bases separating them. Germline CDR1 and CDR2: LGHDT and YNNKEL (reference sequence). The CDR3 length is 14 residues. CDR3 protein: CASETRGLNTEAFF. CDR3 DNA sequence: TGTGCCAGCGAAACGAGGGGCCTGAACACTGAAGCTTTCTTT.

This clonotype was recorded at least ten times. The rearrangement links TRBV20-1 to TRBJ2-7; 14 nucleotides match TRBD2. Losses at the gene ends were 0 bases for V and 3 bases for J; bases not matched to a gene: 4. The germline V gene has CDR1 DFQATT and CDR2 SNEGSKA (reference sequence). The CDR3 totals 16 residues. CDR3 bases: TGCAGTGCTAGAGATCCCGGGACTAGCGGGAGCTACGAGCAGTACTTC. Protein sequence: CSARDPGTSGSYEQYF.

The sample holds many counts of this clonotype. This chain joins TRBV20-1 and TRBJ1-5; 7 bases map to TRBD1. This CDR3 comprises 13 residues. V lost 5 bases to trimming and J lost 5 bases; unmatched junction nucleotides: 6. Germline CDR1 reads DFQATT; CDR2 reads SNEGSKA (reference sequence). For the CDR3, the DNA is TGCAGTGCTGGACAGGAAAGATATCAGCCCCAGCATTTT. Its protein is CSAGQERYQPQHF.

Details on this clonotype: At one end the junction does not follow the germline gene, possibly because of a read error. The V gene is TRBV28, the J gene TRBJ2-7; the D gene could be TRBD1 or TRBD2 (5 bases each). This CDR3 is 16 amino acids long. Germline assignment: CDR1 MDHEN and CDR2 SYDVKM. The CDR3 reads CTSSSGAEPLTYEQYF. The CDR3, as DNA: TGTACCAGCAGTTCCGGGGCGGAACCGTTAACGTACGAGCAGTACTTC. Full variable domain (outside the CDR3, taken from reference TRBV28 and TRBJ2-7): DVKVTQSSRYLVKRTGEKVFLECVQDMDHENMFWYRQDPGLGLRLIYFSYDVKMKEKGDIPEGYSVSREKKERFSLILESASTNQTSMYLCTSSSGAEPLTYEQYFGPGTRLTVT.

In this sample, this clonotype turned up many times. The genes are TRBV20-1 and TRBJ1-5; perhaps TRBD1 as D (5 bases). V was shortened by 4 bases and J by 8 bases, with 18 bases between the two germline ends. CDR1 is DFQATT and CDR2 is SNEGSKA in the germline V gene (reference sequence). The CDR3 is 14 residues long. The CDR3 bases are TGCAGTGCTATAAATTGGCAGGGCGGAGAGCCCCAGCATTTT. Translating gives CSAINWQGGEPQHF.

This rearrangement joins TRBV12-3 or TRBV12-4 to TRBJ2-5, with 16 bases that match TRBD2. Trimming removed 7 bases from V and 5 bases from J; junction bases left unmatched: 10. This CDR3 comprises 17 residues. Here the CDR3 DNA reads TGTGCCAGCACCCTGGGACTAGCGGGAGGGTCGGACGAGACCCAGTACTTC. Amino acids: CASTLGLAGGSDETQYF.

This clonotype has ten or more counts. A much bigger clone sits one base away, suggesting this may be a read error. The conserved phenylalanine or tryptophan is not found at the CDR3 terminus, so this likely reflects a read error. The genes are TRBV6-1 and TRBJ1-1; D gene unclear. Germline V gene data show CDR1 as MNHNS and CDR2 as SASEGT. The V and J ends lost 4 bases and 3 bases respectively, with 9 bases between them. The length of the CDR3 is 13 residues. The CDR3 sequence is CASSGRRDTEAFS. For the CDR3, the DNA is TGTGCCAGCAGTGGTAGGAGGGACACTGAAGCTTTCTCT.

This clonotype was counted many times. The V call is TRBV7-9, the J call TRBJ2-7, with D uncertain. The CDR3 runs to 12 residues. Trimming stripped 2 bases from V and 5 bases from J, with 7 bases between. Germline-derived CDR1 and CDR2 are SEHNR and FQNEAQ (reference sequence). The CDR3 DNA follows: TGTGCCAGCAGCTTAAGTCAGGACGAGCAGTACTTC. It codes for CASSLSQDEQYF.

The sample holds many counts of this clonotype. The chain employs TRBV7-2 and TRBJ1-6; D is unresolved. V was cut by 2 bases and J by 0 bases, with 8 bases left in between. Germline-derived CDR1 and CDR2 are SGHTA and FQGNSA. The length of the CDR3 is 16 residues. CDR3 nucleotide sequence: TGTGCCAGCAGCTTAAACGGACTCTCCTATAATTCACCCCTCCACTTT. It codes for CASSLNGLSYNSPLHF. Complete variable domain (other parts from reference TRBV7-2 and TRBJ1-6): GAGVSQSPSNKVTEKGKDVELRCDPISGHTALYWYRQSLGQGLEFLIYFQGNSAPDKSGLPSDRFSAERTGGSVSTLTIQRTQQEDSAVYLCASSLNGLSYNSPLHFGNGTRLTVT.

This clonotype was recorded many times. The chain is built from TRBV10-3 and TRBJ1-6, with D maybe TRBD1 (6 bases). This CDR3 spans 14 amino acids. Germline CDR1 reads ENHRY; CDR2 reads SYGVKD. V lost 5 bases and J lost 7, with 12 bases in between. CDR3: CAISTRDTNSPLHF. The CDR3 nucleotides read TGTGCCATCAGTACCCGGGACACCAATTCACCCCTCCACTTT.

This clonotype was recorded at least ten times. The rearrangement links TRBV29-1 to TRBJ2-7; 11 bases are a match to TRBD1. V shed 7 bases and J 3 bases; nucleotides not matched to a gene: 2. The CDR3 sequence is 12 residues long. Germline values: CDR1 SQVTM, CDR2 ANQGSEA. In nucleotides, the CDR3 is TGCAGCGGAGGGACAGGGGGCTACGAGCAGTACTTC. It yields the protein CSGGTGGYEQYF.

Ten or more counts support this clonotype. The V and J genes are TRBV29-1 and TRBJ2-7; 10 bases align to TRBD2. J gave up 4 bases and V 6 bases, and 12 bases lay outside the gene matches. The CDR3 covers 15 residues. The germline CDR1 and CDR2 sequences are SQVTM and ANQGSEA. The CDR3 region has the DNA TGCAGCGTCCCTGGGGCTAGCGGGAGTGTTTACGAGCAGTACTTC. As protein: CSVPGASGSVYEQYF.

This clonotype was detected ten times or more. The chain joins TRBV6-2 or TRBV6-3 to TRBJ2-5; TRBD2 matches at 8 bases. This CDR3 region has 15 residues. V dropped 2 bases and J dropped 7; count of bases not matched to a gene: 9. CDR1 and CDR2 (germline): MNHEY, SVGEGT. CDR3 loop: CASSYISGTVGTQYF. The DNA of the CDR3 is TGTGCCAGCAGTTACATTAGCGGGACGGTCGGGACCCAGTACTTC.

This clonotype has a count of ten or more. This rearrangement joins TRBV12-3 or TRBV12-4 to TRBJ2-7; 7 bases line up with TRBD1. The CDR3 runs 15 residues. Germline trimming cut 6 bases from V and 4 bases from J; bases unmatched to any gene: 12. The CDR3 loop is CASSRTDRAGYEQYF. In DNA, the CDR3 is TGTGCCAGCAGCCGTACAGACAGGGCTGGGTACGAGCAGTACTTC.

The chain uses TRBV20-1 and TRBJ1-6, with D unresolved. V was clipped by 2 bases and J by 1 base, with 6 bases between them. From germline, CDR1 is DFQATT and CDR2 SNEGSKA (reference sequence). The CDR3 covers 14 residues. CDR3 in amino acids: CSARRASYNSPLHF. The CDR3 DNA sequence: TGCAGTGCTAGACGTGCGTCCTATAATTCACCCCTCCACTTT.